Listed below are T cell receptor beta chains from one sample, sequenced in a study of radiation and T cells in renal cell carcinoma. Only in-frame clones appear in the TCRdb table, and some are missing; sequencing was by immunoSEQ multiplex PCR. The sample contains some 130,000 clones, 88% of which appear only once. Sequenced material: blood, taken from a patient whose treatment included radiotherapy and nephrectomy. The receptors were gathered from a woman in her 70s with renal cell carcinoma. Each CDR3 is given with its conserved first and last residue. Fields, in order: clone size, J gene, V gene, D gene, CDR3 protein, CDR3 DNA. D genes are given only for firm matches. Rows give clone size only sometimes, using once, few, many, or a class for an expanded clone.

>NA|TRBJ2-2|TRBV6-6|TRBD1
CASRTGTGATGELFF
TGTGCCAGCAGGACCGGGACAGGCGCCACCGGGGAGCTGTTTTTT
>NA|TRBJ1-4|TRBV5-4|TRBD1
CASSPGQGGVYNEKLFF
TGTGCCAGCAGCCCAGGACAGGGAGGGGTTTATAATGAAAAACTGTTTTTT
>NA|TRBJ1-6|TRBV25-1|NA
CASTPGFENSPLHF
TGTGCCAGCACTCCAGGCTTTGAAAATTCACCCCTCCACTTT
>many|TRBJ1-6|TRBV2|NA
CASSSSMEAPLHF
TGTGCCAGCAGCTCCTCCATGGAAGCACCCCTCCACTTT
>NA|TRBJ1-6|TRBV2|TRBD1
CASSNQGDNSPLHF
TGTGCCAGCAGTAACCAGGGGGATAATTCACCCCTCCACTTT
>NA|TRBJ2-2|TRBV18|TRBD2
CASSILAWNTGELFF
TGTGCCAGCTCAATACTAGCGTGGAACACCGGGGAGCTGTTTTTT
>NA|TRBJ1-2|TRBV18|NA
CASSPTVYGYTF
TGTGCCAGCTCACCGACAGTCTATGGCTACACCTTC
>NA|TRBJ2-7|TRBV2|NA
CASSGTSRQSYEQYF
TGTGCCAGCAGTGGGACTTCCAGGCAGTCCTACGAGCAGTACTTC
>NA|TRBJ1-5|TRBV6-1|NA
CASSSSDRNQPQHF
NA
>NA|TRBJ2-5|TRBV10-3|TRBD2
CASGGGAGETQYF
TGTGCCTCTGGCGGGGGGGCGGGAGAGACCCAGTACTTC
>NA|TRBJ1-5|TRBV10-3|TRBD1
CAIRGDSASNQPQHF
TGTGCCATCAGGGGGGACAGTGCCTCCAATCAGCCCCAGCATTTT
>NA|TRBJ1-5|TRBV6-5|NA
CASSYQSNQPQHF
TGTGCCAGCAGTTACCAGTCCAATCAGCCCCAGCATTTT
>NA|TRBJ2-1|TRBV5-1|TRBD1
CASSLTGQPRYNEQFF
TGCGCCAGCAGCTTGACGGGACAGCCAAGATACAATGAGCAGTTCTTC
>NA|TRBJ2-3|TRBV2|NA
CASYPRGRGTQYF
TGTGCCAGCTATCCCAGGGGACGCGGTACGCAGTATTTT
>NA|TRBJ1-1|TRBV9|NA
CASSERDPNTEAFF
TGTGCCAGCAGCGAGCGGGACCCTAACACTGAAGCTTTCTTT
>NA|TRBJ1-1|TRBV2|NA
CASTSTPNTEAFF
TGTGCCAGCACTTCGACACCGAACACTGAAGCTTTCTTT
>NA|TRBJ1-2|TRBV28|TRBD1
CASTTTGGSYGYTF
TGTGCCAGCACTACGACAGGGGGGAGTTATGGCTACACCTTC
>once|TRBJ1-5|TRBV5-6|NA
CASSLGGALDNQPQHF
TGTGCCAGCAGCTTGGGGGGTGCTTTGGACAATCAGCCCCAGCATTTT
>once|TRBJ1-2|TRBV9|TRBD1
CASSVGPGQGIEGYTF
TGTGCCAGCAGCGTAGGCCCGGGACAGGGTATTGAGGGCTACACCTTC
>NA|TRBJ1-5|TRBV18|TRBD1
CASSRQGGNQPQHF
TGTGCCAGCTCGCGACAGGGGGGCAATCAGCCCCAGCATTTT
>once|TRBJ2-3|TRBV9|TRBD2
CASSVGPGTSGGQITDTQYF
TGTGCCAGCAGCGTAGGCCCCGGGACTAGCGGGGGGCAAATCACAGATACGCAGTATTTT
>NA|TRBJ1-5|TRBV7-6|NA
CASSPDPQGKYSNQPQHF
TGTGCCAGCAGCCCAGACCCCCAGGGGAAATATAGCAATCAGCCCCAGCATTTT
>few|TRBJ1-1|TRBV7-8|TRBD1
CASSFRQGPTEAFF
TGTGCCAGCAGCTTCCGACAGGGTCCCACTGAAGCTTTCTTT